This T cell receptor (beta chain) was observed in a study of identical twins. This clonotype was recorded many times. TCRdb called the 5' RACE reads again in MiXCR, with one record for every CDR3 protein. The sample yields a few hundred thousand distinct CDR3 sequences, nearly 10% seen once. The CDR3 covers 14 residues. The germline V gene encodes CDR1 SQVTM and CDR2 ANQGSEA. Trimming stripped 3 bases from V and 7 bases from J, with 19 bases between. These data were likewise used in another study, on yellow fever vaccine responses in identical twins.

The genes are TRBV29-1 and TRBJ2-7; the D gene is possibly TRBD2 (6 bases). The sequencing input was PBMCs. The sequence was collected from a woman aged 18-35 years in good health. CDR3 DNA sequence: TGCAGCGTTGATACGGGGGTAAGGTCGGGGGAGCAGTACTTC. This encodes CSVDTGVRSGEQYF.